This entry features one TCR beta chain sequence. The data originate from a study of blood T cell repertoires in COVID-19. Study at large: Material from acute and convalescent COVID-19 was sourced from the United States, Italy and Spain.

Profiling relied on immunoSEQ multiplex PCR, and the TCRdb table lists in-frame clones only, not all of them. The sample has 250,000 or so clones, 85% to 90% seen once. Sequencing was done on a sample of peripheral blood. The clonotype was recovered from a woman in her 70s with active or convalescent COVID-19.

The CDR3, as DNA: TGTGCCAGCAGCAAACCGACAGGGGAGGGTTCACCCCTCCACTTT. This sequence encodes CASSKPTGEGSPLHF. The genes are TRBV21-1 and TRBJ1-6; the DNA was not used to check the table's D call, TRBD1. TRBV21-1 is classified as a pseudogene. The CDR3 has 15 residues.